What follows are 6 T cell receptor beta chains derived from one specimen sequenced in a study of cytomegalovirus exposure and HLA in healthy donors. The PCR ran on 60 Vbeta and 13 Jbeta primers. The method was immunoSEQ multiplex PCR; TCRdb's version includes in-frame clones alone and lacks a portion of them. The profile shows some 85,000 clones, about 79% of them singletons. Material for sequencing was PBMCs. The receptors were gathered from a man aged 18 to 29 in good health and CMV-seropositive.

The genes are TRBV6-6 and TRBJ1-1; 7 nucleotides agree with TRBD1. The junction had 9 bases not matched to a gene; V was cut back by 5 bases and J by 3 bases. Germline V lookup: CDR1 MNHNY, CDR2 SVGAGI (reference sequence). The length of the CDR3 is 15 residues. The CDR3 reads CASSPPGQGDTEAFF. DNA for the CDR3: TGTGCCAGCAGTCCTCCCGGGCAGGGGGACACTGAAGCTTTCTTT.

The V call is TRBV4-2, the J call TRBJ1-5; a weak D match, TRBD1 (6 bases). V was clipped by 0 bases and J by 4 bases, with 22 bases between them. CDR3 length: 19 residues. CDR1 LGHNA and CDR2 YNFKEQ come from the germline V gene. The CDR3 is CASSQDPPTGRLWNQPQHF. The CDR3 DNA reads as TGTGCCAGCAGCCAAGACCCCCCCACAGGGAGATTGTGGAATCAGCCCCAGCATTTT.

This clone was observed a single time. The chain uses TRBV5-1 and TRBJ1-4, with 8 bases fitting TRBD1. Per germline, CDR1 SGHRS and CDR2 YFSETQ. Unmatched junction bases numbered 7, after V lost 4 bases and J lost 8 bases. The CDR3 is made up of 14 amino acids. The DNA for the CDR3 is TGCGCCAGCAGCCCTCCGGACAGGGAAGAAAAACTGTTTTTT. Translated, it gives CASSPPDREEKLFF.

This clone was detected only a few times. The chain links TRBV29-1 to TRBJ2-3, with D possibly TRBD1 on 6 matching bases. Germline lookup yields CDR1 SQVTM and CDR2 ANQGSEA. With 3 bases removed from V and 2 bases from J, the gap between germline ends came to 15 bases. The CDR3 has 15 residues. CDR3 in DNA: TGCAGCGTTGAGTTTCCAACAGGGAACACAGATACGCAGTATTTT. Translating gives CSVEFPTGNTDTQYF.

This clone came up a few times. The V call is TRBV4-1, the J call TRBJ1-4; D gene uncertain. The CDR3 extends over 15 amino acids. Trimming cost V 2 bases and J 8 bases, with 15 bases left between them. Germline V gives CDR1 MGHRA, CDR2 YSYEKL. The DNA of the CDR3 is TGCGCCAGCAGCCAACTCGGAGCGGTGTCGGAAAAACTGTTTTTT. This encodes CASSQLGAVSEKLFF.

In its sample, this clone was seen a few times. The V call is TRBV5-1, the J call TRBJ2-2; 7 nucleotides align to TRBD1. The CDR3 has 14 amino acids. V trimming: 9 bases; J trimming: 2 bases; junction bases outside the gene matches: 7. Germline CDR1 SGHRS, CDR2 YFSETQ. The CDR3 reads CATRQGGNTGELFF. Here the CDR3 DNA reads TGCGCCACCCGACAGGGTGGCAACACCGGGGAGCTGTTTTTT.